A single T cell receptor beta chain is shown here with its context. As yet, its antigen is unknown. At one boundary the junction diverges from the germline segment, which might be a read error. This record belongs to a study of blood T cells in healthy people across ages. Findings of the study overall: Roughly linear declines in TCR beta diversity per million T cells occurred with age. Compared with aged donors, long-lived donors showed fewer expanded clones, suggesting selection.

Primers used in a second PCR of about 6 to 11 cycles were a sample-barcoded 5' primer and a J-beta primer mix. Every molecule of cDNA carried a tag from a template-switch adaptor with 12 random nucleotides. TCRdb re-derived calls from the 5' RACE reads in MiXCR, one entry per CDR3 protein. The sample carries roughly 1,700,000 distinct CDR3 sequences, about 28% recorded once. This CDR3 comprises 14 residues. Per germline, CDR1 MNHNY and CDR2 SVGAGI (reference sequence). Whenever a sample was processed, at least 6.5 million PBMCs were isolated. V gene TRBV6-6 combines with J gene TRBJ2-3; D is tentatively TRBD1 or TRBD2 (5 bases each). Material for sequencing was blood. The receptor was isolated from a woman aged 25-40 years in good health. The CDR3 coding sequence is TGTGCCCGCAGGTTTGGGACCATCACAGATACGCAGTATTTT. Protein: CARRFGTITDTQYF.